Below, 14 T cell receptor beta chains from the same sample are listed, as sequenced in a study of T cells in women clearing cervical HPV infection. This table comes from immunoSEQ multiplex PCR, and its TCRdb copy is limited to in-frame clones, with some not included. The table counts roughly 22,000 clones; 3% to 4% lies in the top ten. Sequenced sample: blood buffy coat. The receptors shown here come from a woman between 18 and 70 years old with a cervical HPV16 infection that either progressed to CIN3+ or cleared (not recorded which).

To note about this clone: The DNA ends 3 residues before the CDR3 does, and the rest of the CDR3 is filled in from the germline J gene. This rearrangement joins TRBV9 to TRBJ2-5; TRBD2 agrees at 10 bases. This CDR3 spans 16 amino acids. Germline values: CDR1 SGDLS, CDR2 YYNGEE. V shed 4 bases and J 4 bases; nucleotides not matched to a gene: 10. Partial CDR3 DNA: TGTGCCAGCAGCAAGCGGGAGGGAGGATTGCGAGAGACC. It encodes CASSKREGGLRET. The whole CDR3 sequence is CASSKREGGLRETQYF. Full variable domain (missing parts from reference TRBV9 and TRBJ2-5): DSGVTQTPKHLITATGQRVTLRCSPRSGDLSVYWYQQSLDQGLQFLIQYYNGEERAKGNILERFSAQQFPDLHSELNLSSLELGDSALYFCASSKREGGLRETQYFGPGTRLLVL.

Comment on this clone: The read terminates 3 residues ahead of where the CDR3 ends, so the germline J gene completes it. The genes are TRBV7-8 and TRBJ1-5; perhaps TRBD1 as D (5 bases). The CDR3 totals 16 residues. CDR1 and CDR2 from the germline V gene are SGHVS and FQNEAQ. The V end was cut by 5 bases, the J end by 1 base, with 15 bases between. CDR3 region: CASSQTGVGSNQPQHF. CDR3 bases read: TGTGCCAGCAGCCAGACGGGGGTAGGGAGCAATCAGCCC.

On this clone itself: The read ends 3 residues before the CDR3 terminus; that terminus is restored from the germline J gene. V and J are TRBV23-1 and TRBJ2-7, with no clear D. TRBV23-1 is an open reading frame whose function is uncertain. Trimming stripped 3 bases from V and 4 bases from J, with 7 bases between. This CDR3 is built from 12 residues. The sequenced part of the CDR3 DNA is TGCGCCAGCAGTCAGCCGGGTTACGAG. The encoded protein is CASSQPGYE. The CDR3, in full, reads CASSQPGYEQYF.

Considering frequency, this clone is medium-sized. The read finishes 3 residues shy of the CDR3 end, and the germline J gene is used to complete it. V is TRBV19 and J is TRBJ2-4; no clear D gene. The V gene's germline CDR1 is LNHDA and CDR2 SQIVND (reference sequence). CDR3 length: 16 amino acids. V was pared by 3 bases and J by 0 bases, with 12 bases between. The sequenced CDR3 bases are TGTGCCAGTAGTATCCAACCAGATCTAGCCAAAAACATT. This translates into CASSIQPDLAKNI. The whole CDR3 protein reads CASSIQPDLAKNIQYF.

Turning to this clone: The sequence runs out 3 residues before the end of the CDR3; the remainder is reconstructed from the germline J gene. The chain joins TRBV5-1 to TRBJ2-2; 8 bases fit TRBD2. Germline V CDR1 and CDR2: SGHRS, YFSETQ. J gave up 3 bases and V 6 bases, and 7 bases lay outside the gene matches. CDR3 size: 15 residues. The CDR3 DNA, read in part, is TGCGCCAGCAACCAGAGGGGACTAGACACCGGGGAG. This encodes CASNQRGLDTGE. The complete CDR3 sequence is CASNQRGLDTGELFF.

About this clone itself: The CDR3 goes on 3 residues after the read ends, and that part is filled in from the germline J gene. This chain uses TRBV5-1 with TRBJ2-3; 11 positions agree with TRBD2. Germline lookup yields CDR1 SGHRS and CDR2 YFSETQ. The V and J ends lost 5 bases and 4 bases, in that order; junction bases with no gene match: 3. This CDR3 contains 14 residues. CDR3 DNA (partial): TGCGCCAGCAGGCAACTAGCGGGAGCAGATACG. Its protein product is CASRQLAGADT. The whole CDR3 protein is CASRQLAGADTQYF.

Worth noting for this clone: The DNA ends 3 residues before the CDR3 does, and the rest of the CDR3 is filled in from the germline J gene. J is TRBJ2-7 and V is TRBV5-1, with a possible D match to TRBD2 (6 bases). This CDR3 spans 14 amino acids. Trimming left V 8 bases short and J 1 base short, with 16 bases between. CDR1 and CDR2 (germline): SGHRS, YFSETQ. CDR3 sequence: CASSPGLLSYEQYF. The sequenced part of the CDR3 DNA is TGCGCCAGTTCCCCGGGACTGCTGTCCTACGAG. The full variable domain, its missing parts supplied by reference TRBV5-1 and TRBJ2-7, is KAGVTQTPRYLIKTRGQQVTLSCSPISGHRSVSWYQQTPGQGLQFLFEYFSETQRNKGNFPGRFSGRQFSNSRSEMNVSTLELGDSALYLCASSPGLLSYEQYFGPGTRLTVT.

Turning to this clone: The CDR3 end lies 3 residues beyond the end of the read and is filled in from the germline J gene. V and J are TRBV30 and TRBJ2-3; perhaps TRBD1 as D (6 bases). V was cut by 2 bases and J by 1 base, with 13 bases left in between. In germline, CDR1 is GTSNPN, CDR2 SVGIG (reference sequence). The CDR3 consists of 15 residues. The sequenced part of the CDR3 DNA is TGTGCCTGGAGTACGGGGACAACAGGCACAGATACG. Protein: CAWSTGTTGTDT. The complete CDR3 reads CAWSTGTTGTDTQYF. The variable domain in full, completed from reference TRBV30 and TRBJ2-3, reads SQTIHQWPATLVQPVGSPLSLECTVEGTSNPNLYWYRQAAGRGLQLLFYSVGIGQISSEVPQNLSASRPQDRQFILSSKKLLLSDSGFYLCAWSTGTTGTDTQYFGPGTRLTVL.

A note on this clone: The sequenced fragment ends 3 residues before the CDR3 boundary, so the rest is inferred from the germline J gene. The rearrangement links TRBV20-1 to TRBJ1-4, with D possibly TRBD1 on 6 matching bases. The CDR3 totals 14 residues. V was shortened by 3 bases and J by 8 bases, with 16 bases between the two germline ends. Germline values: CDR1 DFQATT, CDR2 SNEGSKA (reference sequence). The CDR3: CSASRGTGEEKLFF. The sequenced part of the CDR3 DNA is TGCAGTGCTAGCAGGGGAACAGGCGAGGAAAAA.

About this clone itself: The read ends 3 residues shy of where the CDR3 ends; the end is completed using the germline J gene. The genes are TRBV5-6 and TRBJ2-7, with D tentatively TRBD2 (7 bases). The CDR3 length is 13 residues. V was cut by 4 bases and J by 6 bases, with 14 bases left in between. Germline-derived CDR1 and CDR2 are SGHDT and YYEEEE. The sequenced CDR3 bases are TGTGCCAGCAGCGGGAGGGGGAGGGCCGAG. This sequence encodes CASSGRGRAE. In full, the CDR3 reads CASSGRGRAEQYF.

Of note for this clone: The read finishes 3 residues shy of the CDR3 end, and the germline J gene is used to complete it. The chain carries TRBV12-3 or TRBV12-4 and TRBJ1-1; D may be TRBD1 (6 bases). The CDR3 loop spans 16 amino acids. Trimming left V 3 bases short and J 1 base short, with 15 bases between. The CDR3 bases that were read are TGTGCCAGCAGTTTGTTTGTGGGACACCAGAACACTGAA. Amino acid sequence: CASSLFVGHQNTE. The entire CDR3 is CASSLFVGHQNTEAFF.

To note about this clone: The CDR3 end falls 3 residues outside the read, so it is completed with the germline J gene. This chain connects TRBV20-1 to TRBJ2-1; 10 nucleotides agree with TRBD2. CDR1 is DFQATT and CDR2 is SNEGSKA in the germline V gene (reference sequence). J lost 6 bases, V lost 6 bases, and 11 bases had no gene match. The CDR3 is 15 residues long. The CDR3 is CSARAPSGRGNEQFF. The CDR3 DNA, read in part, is TGCAGTGCCCGCGCACCTAGCGGGAGAGGCAATGAG.

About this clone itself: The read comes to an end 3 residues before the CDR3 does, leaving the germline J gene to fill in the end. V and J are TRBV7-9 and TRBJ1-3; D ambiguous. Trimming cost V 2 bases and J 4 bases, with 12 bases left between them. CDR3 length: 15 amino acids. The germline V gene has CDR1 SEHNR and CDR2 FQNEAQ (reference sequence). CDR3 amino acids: CASSLRQSPGNTIYF. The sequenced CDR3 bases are TGTGCCAGCAGCTTAAGGCAATCTCCAGGAAACACC.

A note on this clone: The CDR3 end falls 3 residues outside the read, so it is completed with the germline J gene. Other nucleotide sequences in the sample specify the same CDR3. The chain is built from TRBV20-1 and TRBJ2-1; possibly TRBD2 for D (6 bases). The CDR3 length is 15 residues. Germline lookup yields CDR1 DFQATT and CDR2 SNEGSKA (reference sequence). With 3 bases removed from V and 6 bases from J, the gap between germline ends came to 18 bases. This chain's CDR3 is CSARLPGLLINEQFF. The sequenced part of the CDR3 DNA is TGCAGTGCTAGGCTCCCGGGACTCTTAATCAATGAG.